In this sample, the clone carrying this TCR beta chain turned up a few times. A second PCR, run for about 7 to 11 cycles, used a sample-barcoded 5' primer plus a J-beta primer mix. TCRdb analysed the 5' RACE reads with MiXCR anew, one entry per CDR3 protein. The sample lists roughly 550,000 distinct CDR3 sequences; about 24% were seen once. This sample was taken from a study of blood T cells in healthy people across ages. V was pared by 2 bases and J by 5 bases, with 15 bases between. The CDR3 covers 14 residues. From germline, CDR1 is GTSNPN and CDR2 SVGIG (reference sequence). This sample was shared with a second study, whose subject was T cells of mothers and their children. Turning to that study: Donors were a few healthy Caucasian mothers and their six children. The study found thymic selection shapes TCR recombination output similarly in related and unrelated pairs.

Sequencing used blood. This chain uses TRBV30 with TRBJ1-2, with D possibly matching TRBD1 (6 bases). The clonotype was recovered from a boy younger than 18 in good health. The CDR3, as DNA: TGTGCCTGGAGTCCAGGGGCGGGATATTATGGCTACACCTTC. This gives the protein CAWSPGAGYYGYTF.